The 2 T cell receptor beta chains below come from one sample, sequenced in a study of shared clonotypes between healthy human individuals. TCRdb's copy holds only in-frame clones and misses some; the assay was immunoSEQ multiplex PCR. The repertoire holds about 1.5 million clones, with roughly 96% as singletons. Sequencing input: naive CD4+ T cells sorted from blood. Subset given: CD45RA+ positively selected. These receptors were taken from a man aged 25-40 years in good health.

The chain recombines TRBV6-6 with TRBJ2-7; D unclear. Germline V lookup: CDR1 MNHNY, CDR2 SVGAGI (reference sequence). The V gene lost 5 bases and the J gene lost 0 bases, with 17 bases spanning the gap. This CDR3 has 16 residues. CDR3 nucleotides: TGTGCCAGCAGTGGAACCGGAAGGCACAGCTCCTACGAGCAGTACTTC. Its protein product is CASSGTGRHSSYEQYF.

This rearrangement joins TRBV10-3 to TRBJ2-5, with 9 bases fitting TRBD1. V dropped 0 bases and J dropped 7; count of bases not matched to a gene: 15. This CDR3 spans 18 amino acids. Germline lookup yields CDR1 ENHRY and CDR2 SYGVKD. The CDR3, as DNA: TGTGCCATCAGTGAGTCGGGGCCGGGACAGGGATTAGGCGGGACCCAGTACTTC. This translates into CAISESGPGQGLGGTQYF.